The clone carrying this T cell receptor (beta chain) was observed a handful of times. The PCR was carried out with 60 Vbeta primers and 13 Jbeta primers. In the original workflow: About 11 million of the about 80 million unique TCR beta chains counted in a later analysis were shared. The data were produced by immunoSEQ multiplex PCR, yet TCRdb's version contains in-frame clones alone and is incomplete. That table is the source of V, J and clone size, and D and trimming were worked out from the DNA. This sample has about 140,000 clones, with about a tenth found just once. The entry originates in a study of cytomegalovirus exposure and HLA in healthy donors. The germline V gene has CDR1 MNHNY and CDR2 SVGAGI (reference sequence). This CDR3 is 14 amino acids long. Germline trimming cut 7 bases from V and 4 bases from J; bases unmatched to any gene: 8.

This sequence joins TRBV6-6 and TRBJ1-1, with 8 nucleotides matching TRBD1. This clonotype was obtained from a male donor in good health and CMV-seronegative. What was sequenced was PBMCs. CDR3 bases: TGTGCCAGCATAATATTTGGACAGGGCACTGAAGCTTTCTTT. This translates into CASIIFGQGTEAFF.